This passage covers 16 T cell receptor beta chains from one sample sequenced in a study of T cell responses to AZD1222 COVID-19 vaccine. Repertoires were generated with immunoSEQ multiplex PCR, while TCRdb's copy carries only in-frame clones and drops some. The profile shows 150,000 or so clones, roughly 89% of them singletons. This specimen consisted of peripheral blood, obtained on day 0 of AZD1222 vaccination. These receptors were taken from an adult in good health.

The chain is built from TRBV7-6 and TRBJ2-1; 9 bases are shared with TRBD1. Trimming cost V 4 bases and J 7 bases; bases outside gene matches: 11. Germline-derived CDR1 and CDR2 are SGHVS and FNYEAQ. The CDR3 consists of 16 residues. The CDR3 DNA follows: TGTGCCAGCAGCTCACAAGGACAGGGGAAGGCGAATGAGCAGTTCTTC. Amino acid sequence: CASSSQGQGKANEQFF.

This chain links TRBV5-8 with TRBJ1-2; no clear D. The V and J ends lost 2 bases and 2 bases respectively, with 10 bases between them. Germline V gene sequence: CDR1 SGHTS, CDR2 YDEGEE. The CDR3 consists of 14 residues. For the CDR3, the DNA is TGTGCCAGCAGCTTTGTCAGACTGAACTATGGCTACACCTTC. Translated: CASSFVRLNYGYTF.

This chain joins TRBV12-3 or TRBV12-4 and TRBJ2-7; D unclear. CDR3 length: 13 residues. V was pared by 6 bases and J by 7 bases, with 16 bases between. The CDR3 DNA reads TGTGCCAGCAGCGCCTCGTTAGCAAGGGAGCAGTACTTC. Its protein product is CASSASLAREQYF.

V and J are TRBV5-4 and TRBJ1-2; D is possibly TRBD1 (5 bases). Germline CDR1 and CDR2: SGHNT and YYREEE (reference sequence). This CDR3 comprises 14 residues. Trimming removed 5 bases at V and 3 bases at J, with 14 bases between. The CDR3 region has the DNA TGTGCCAGCAGACATTGGCGGGGGTACTATGGCTACACCTTC. This codes for CASRHWRGYYGYTF.

The genes are TRBV5-1 and TRBJ1-4; D is uncertain. CDR1 SGHRS and CDR2 YFSETQ come from the germline V gene. V was pared by 4 bases and J by 3 bases, with 16 bases between. There are 16 residues in the CDR3. The CDR3 spells CASSPESVVSNEKLFF. CDR3 DNA sequence: TGCGCCAGCAGCCCGGAAAGTGTGGTGTCTAATGAAAAACTGTTTTTT.

The V gene is TRBV6-4, the J gene TRBJ2-5, with TRBD2 identical over 12 bases. CDR1 and CDR2 from the germline V gene are MRHNA and SNTAGT. Unmatched junction bases numbered 7, after V lost 4 bases and J lost 4 bases. The CDR3 is 16 amino acids. Written as DNA, the CDR3 is TGTGCCAGCAGTGTAAGCCGGACTAGCGGGATAGAGACCCAGTACTTC. Encoded protein: CASSVSRTSGIETQYF.

V usage is TRBV27 and J usage is TRBJ1-1; D may be TRBD1 (6 bases). V lost 4 bases and J lost 5, with 11 bases in between. The CDR3 has 13 amino acids. Germline CDR1 is MNHEY and CDR2 is SMNVEV (reference sequence). The CDR3 region has the DNA TGTGCCAGCAGTTCACAGGGTTTAACTGAAGCTTTCTTT. Translated: CASSSQGLTEAFF.

This rearrangement joins TRBV18 to TRBJ2-7, with 8 bases fitting TRBD1. CDR3 length: 15 amino acids. Looked up from germline, CDR1 is KGHSH and CDR2 is LQKENI. The V gene end was trimmed by 4 bases and the J gene end by 0 bases; junction bases not matched to a gene: 5. The CDR3 here is CASSQDRAGSYEQYF. The CDR3 DNA reads TGTGCCAGCTCACAGGACAGGGCCGGCTCCTACGAGCAGTACTTC.

The rearrangement joins TRBV28 to TRBJ1-5, with D unresolved. Germline-derived CDR1 and CDR2 are MDHEN and SYDVKM. The CDR3 has 16 residues. V lost 7 bases, J lost 0 bases, and 16 bases lay in between. CDR3 sequence (DNA): TGTGCCAGCACCCCTCTACGGGCACATAGCAATCAGCCCCAGCATTTT. The encoded protein is CASTPLRAHSNQPQHF.

The chain has TRBV7-6 and TRBJ2-1, with D unresolved. Trimming removed 1 base from V and 4 bases from J, with 8 bases in between. CDR3 length: 14 amino acids. The germline V gene has CDR1 SGHVS and CDR2 FNYEAQ. This CDR3 is CASSLEYGYNEQFF. The CDR3 DNA is TGTGCCAGCAGCTTAGAGTATGGATACAATGAGCAGTTCTTC. The whole variable domain, remainder taken from reference TRBV7-6 and TRBJ2-1, is GAGVSQSPRYKVTKRGQDVALRCDPISGHVSLYWYRQALGQGPEFLTYFNYEAQQDKSGLPNDRFSAERPEGSISTLTIQRTEQRDSAMYRCASSLEYGYNEQFFGPGTRLTVL.

The chain combines TRBV15 with TRBJ2-7, with D maybe TRBD1 (6 bases). There are 16 residues in the CDR3. CDR1 is LNHNV and CDR2 is YYDKDF in the germline V gene (reference sequence). Trimming cost V 0 bases and J 6 bases, with 18 bases left between them. CDR3 region: CATSRDKAGAEGEQYF. The DNA of the CDR3 is TGTGCCACCAGCAGAGATAAGGCAGGGGCCGAGGGCGAGCAGTACTTC.

This clone has only one observation. The chain is built from TRBV11-2 and TRBJ1-4; D gene unclear. CDR1 is SGHAT, CDR2 FQNNGV, per germline. The germline V and J ends were trimmed by 1 base and 7 bases, with 13 bases remaining between them. The CDR3 is 15 residues long. The CDR3 region is CASSLGPDWGEKLFF. The CDR3 nucleotides are TGTGCCAGCAGCTTAGGGCCGGATTGGGGTGAAAAACTGTTTTTT.

V gene TRBV27 combines with J gene TRBJ2-3; 8 bases are shared with TRBD1. The V gene's germline CDR1 is MNHEY and CDR2 SMNVEV (reference sequence). Unmatched junction bases numbered 10, after V lost 5 bases and J lost 6 bases. The CDR3 length is 15 residues. CDR3 sequence (DNA): TGTGCCAGCAGTCGAGGACAGGGTTTACGGGATACGCAGTATTTT. Translation gives CASSRGQGLRDTQYF.

The chain couples TRBV5-4 to TRBJ2-2; no definite D call. The CDR3 length is 15 residues. Deletions cut 1 base from V and 1 base from J, with 8 bases between. Germline loops: CDR1 SGHNT, CDR2 YYREEE (reference sequence). This CDR3 reads CASSLRQQNTGELFF. Written as DNA, the CDR3 is TGTGCCAGCAGCTTGAGGCAGCAGAACACCGGGGAGCTGTTTTTT.

The chain carries TRBV7-9 and TRBJ1-2, with TRBD1 matching 8 bases. This CDR3 comprises 16 residues. V lost 5 bases to trimming and J lost 4 bases; unmatched junction nucleotides: 12. Germline V gene data show CDR1 as SEHNR and CDR2 as FQNEAQ (reference sequence). Here the CDR3 DNA reads TGTGCCAGCAGCCGGGGGGCAACAGGGGGAAGCTATGGCTACACCTTC. It translates to CASSRGATGGSYGYTF.

A word on this clone: Other nucleotide sequences in the sample specify the same CDR3. The chain combines TRBV5-1 with TRBJ2-7; D call uncertain. Per the germline V gene, CDR1 is SGHRS and CDR2 is YFSETQ. The ends were cut back, 0 bases at V and 4 bases at J, with 2 bases in the middle. The CDR3 length is 11 residues. The CDR3 DNA reads as TGCGCCAGCAGCTTGGGTTACGAGCAGTACTTC. The encoded protein is CASSLGYEQYF.